A selection of T cell receptor beta chains follows, all from one sample in a study of T cell responses to AZD1222 COVID-19 vaccine. The data were produced by immunoSEQ multiplex PCR, yet TCRdb's version contains in-frame clones alone and is incomplete. The data show about 90,000 clones, with around nine tenths seen just once and roughly 5% held by the top ten. This specimen was peripheral blood, taken on day 0 of MenACWY control vaccination. The receptors were sampled from an adult in good health. Both conserved end residues are part of each CDR3. Fields, in order: J gene, D gene, V gene, clone size, CDR3 DNA, CDR3 protein. D genes are given only for firm matches. Rows may omit the clone size; those that give it use once, few, many or a size class.

j_gene: TRBJ2-7; d_gene: TRBD2; v_gene: TRBV6-5; abundance: NA; CDR3nt: TGTGCCAGCAGATTAGCGGGGCTTAGCTCCTACGAGCAGTACTTC; CDR3aa: CASRLAGLSSYEQYF
j_gene: TRBJ1-5; d_gene: NA; v_gene: TRBV6-5; abundance: NA; CDR3nt: TGTGCCAGCAGTTACGACGCGGGTGGTCAGCCCCAGCATTTT; CDR3aa: CASSYDAGGQPQHF
j_gene: TRBJ1-1; d_gene: NA; v_gene: TRBV5-8; abundance: NA; CDR3nt: TGTGCCAGCAGTATGCAGGTTACTGAAGCTTTCTTT; CDR3aa: CASSMQVTEAFF
j_gene: TRBJ1-3; d_gene: NA; v_gene: TRBV11-2; abundance: NA; CDR3nt: TGTGCCAGCAGCGCTACCGGAAACACCATATATTTT; CDR3aa: CASSATGNTIYF
j_gene: TRBJ1-5; d_gene: NA; v_gene: TRBV3-1/TRBV3-2; abundance: NA; CDR3nt: TGTGCCAGCAGCCCGTCGCCCCGCGGAACACAGCCCCAGCATTTT; CDR3aa: CASSPSPRGTQPQHF
j_gene: TRBJ2-7; d_gene: TRBD1; v_gene: TRBV7-7; abundance: NA; CDR3nt: TGTGCTAGCAGCTTCCGGGACAGGGAGTTTTCCTACGAGCAGTACTTC; CDR3aa: CASSFRDREFSYEQYF
j_gene: TRBJ2-5; d_gene: TRBD2; v_gene: TRBV9; abundance: NA; CDR3nt: TGTGCCAGCAGCGTGGGACTAGCTACAGAGACCCAGTACTTC; CDR3aa: CASSVGLATETQYF
j_gene: TRBJ2-7; d_gene: TRBD1; v_gene: TRBV6-5; abundance: NA; CDR3nt: TGTGCCAGCAGTTATCGGGGACAGGGCTCCTACGAGCAGTACTTC; CDR3aa: CASSYRGQGSYEQYF
j_gene: TRBJ1-5; d_gene: NA; v_gene: TRBV27; abundance: NA; CDR3nt: TGTGCCAGCAGTTTATCTCAGGGAACGGGGTGGCCCCAGCATTTT; CDR3aa: CASSLSQGTGWPQHF
j_gene: TRBJ1-4; d_gene: TRBD1; v_gene: TRBV19; abundance: NA; CDR3nt: TGTGCCAGTAGTACGGGACAGGGAGATGAAAAACTGTTTTTT; CDR3aa: CASSTGQGDEKLFF
j_gene: TRBJ1-1; d_gene: NA; v_gene: TRBV5-1; abundance: NA; CDR3nt: TGCGCCAGCAGCTTGGTTCTGCAGAACACTGAAGCTTTCTTT; CDR3aa: CASSLVLQNTEAFF
j_gene: TRBJ1-2; d_gene: NA; v_gene: TRBV24-1; abundance: NA; CDR3nt: TGTGCCACCAGTGATTCTGGGAACTATGGCTACACCTTC; CDR3aa: CATSDSGNYGYTF
j_gene: TRBJ1-1; d_gene: NA; v_gene: TRBV5-1; abundance: NA; CDR3nt: TGCGCCAGCAGCTTGGCAGAAATGAACACTGAAGCTTTCTTT; CDR3aa: CASSLAEMNTEAFF
j_gene: TRBJ2-7; d_gene: TRBD2; v_gene: TRBV10-1; abundance: NA; CDR3nt: TGCGCCAGCTCCGGGACTAGAAATGGCGAGCAGTACTTC; CDR3aa: CASSGTRNGEQYF
j_gene: TRBJ1-2; d_gene: NA; v_gene: TRBV5-5; abundance: NA; CDR3nt: TGTGCCAGCAGCTATGAATTGCGGGGGGCGACTTATGGCTACACCTTC; CDR3aa: CASSYELRGATYGYTF
j_gene: TRBJ1-3; d_gene: TRBD1; v_gene: TRBV7-9; abundance: NA; CDR3nt: TGTGCCAGCAGCCGCGGGACAGGGGATTTTGCAGGAAACACCATATATTTT; CDR3aa: CASSRGTGDFAGNTIYF
j_gene: TRBJ2-3; d_gene: NA; v_gene: TRBV21-1; abundance: NA; CDR3nt: TGTGCCACTTACGCGGACAGGGGCACAGATACGCAGTATTTT; CDR3aa: CATYADRGTDTQYF
j_gene: TRBJ1-2; d_gene: NA; v_gene: TRBV2; abundance: NA; CDR3nt: TGTGCCAGCAGTGAATGGCAGGGCCCGCGGGGCTACACCTTC; CDR3aa: CASSEWQGPRGYTF
j_gene: TRBJ2-1; d_gene: TRBD1; v_gene: TRBV7-2; abundance: NA; CDR3nt: TGTGCCAGCAGCTTAGACAGGGGGATGTATGAGCAGTTCTTC; CDR3aa: CASSLDRGMYEQFF
j_gene: TRBJ2-3; d_gene: NA; v_gene: TRBV29-1; abundance: NA; CDR3nt: TGCAGCGTCACGTGGGGTGCAGATACGCAGTATTTT; CDR3aa: CSVTWGADTQYF
j_gene: TRBJ2-2; d_gene: NA; v_gene: TRBV2; abundance: NA; CDR3nt: TGTGCCAGCTGGGACACCGGGGAGCTGTTTTTT; CDR3aa: CASWDTGELFF
j_gene: TRBJ1-2; d_gene: NA; v_gene: TRBV20-1; abundance: NA; CDR3nt: TGCAGTGCCCCCGCCGGGTGGGGCTACACCTTC; CDR3aa: CSAPAGWGYTF
j_gene: TRBJ2-1; d_gene: TRBD2; v_gene: TRBV6-5; abundance: NA; CDR3nt: TGTGCCAGCAGGGTAAGCGGGGGGATTTACAATGAGCAGTTCTTC; CDR3aa: CASRVSGGIYNEQFF
j_gene: TRBJ2-7; d_gene: TRBD2; v_gene: TRBV5-1; abundance: NA; CDR3nt: TGCGCCAGCAGCTTGGGGACTAGCGGGAGCTACGAGCAGTACTTC; CDR3aa: CASSLGTSGSYEQYF
j_gene: TRBJ2-5; d_gene: TRBD2; v_gene: TRBV4-3; abundance: NA; CDR3nt: TGCGCCAGCAGCCAGGGACTAGCGGGGGTTGAGACCCAGTACTTC; CDR3aa: CASSQGLAGVETQYF
j_gene: TRBJ1-2; d_gene: NA; v_gene: TRBV29-1; abundance: NA; CDR3nt: TGCAGCGTTGTATCAGGGGACTATGGCTACACCTTC; CDR3aa: CSVVSGDYGYTF
j_gene: TRBJ2-7; d_gene: TRBD2; v_gene: TRBV27; abundance: NA; CDR3nt: TGTGCCAGCCATCCGAGAGCGGGGAATGTGCACGAGCAGTACTTC; CDR3aa: CASHPRAGNVHEQYF
j_gene: TRBJ2-7; d_gene: TRBD1; v_gene: TRBV11-3; abundance: NA; CDR3nt: TGTGCCAGCAGTCCTACAGGGGTCGAGCAGTACTTC; CDR3aa: CASSPTGVEQYF
j_gene: TRBJ2-6; d_gene: NA; v_gene: TRBV7-2; abundance: NA; CDR3nt: TGTGCCAGCAGCACGAGACAGTGGGCCAACGTCCTGACTTTC; CDR3aa: CASSTRQWANVLTF
j_gene: TRBJ2-2; d_gene: NA; v_gene: TRBV20-1; abundance: NA; CDR3nt: TGCAGTGCTAGAGGTCAAGGGGAGCTGTTTTTT; CDR3aa: CSARGQGELFF
j_gene: TRBJ1-4; d_gene: TRBD1; v_gene: TRBV7-9; abundance: NA; CDR3nt: TGTGCCAGCAGCTTAGACAGGGGTGAAAAACTGTTTTTT; CDR3aa: CASSLDRGEKLFF
j_gene: TRBJ2-6; d_gene: NA; v_gene: TRBV28; abundance: NA; CDR3nt: TGTGCCAGCAGTTTAGGGACGATTAGCTCTGGGGCCAACGTCCTGACTTTC; CDR3aa: CASSLGTISSGANVLTF
j_gene: TRBJ1-3; d_gene: NA; v_gene: TRBV6-5; abundance: NA; CDR3nt: TGTGCCAGCAGCGGGTCGGGTTCGGCTGGAAACACCATATATTTT; CDR3aa: CASSGSGSAGNTIYF
j_gene: TRBJ1-4; d_gene: NA; v_gene: TRBV6-5; abundance: NA; CDR3nt: TGTGCCAGCAGTTTCCTCGGAGGACCGAATGAAAAACTGTTTTTT; CDR3aa: CASSFLGGPNEKLFF
j_gene: TRBJ2-1; d_gene: NA; v_gene: TRBV28; abundance: NA; CDR3nt: TGTGCCAGCAGTTCCCCCGGGGCAGCCTCCTACAATGAGCAGTTCTTC; CDR3aa: CASSSPGAASYNEQFF
j_gene: TRBJ2-1; d_gene: TRBD2; v_gene: TRBV18; abundance: NA; CDR3nt: TGTGCCAGCTCACTTACTAGCGGGAGGGCCAATGAGCAGTTCTTC; CDR3aa: CASSLTSGRANEQFF
j_gene: TRBJ2-7; d_gene: NA; v_gene: TRBV6-2/TRBV6-3; abundance: NA; CDR3nt: TGTGCCAGCAGTTACTCGAGGACAGCCTACGAGCAGTACTTC; CDR3aa: CASSYSRTAYEQYF
j_gene: TRBJ1-2; d_gene: NA; v_gene: TRBV3-1/TRBV3-2; abundance: NA; CDR3nt: TGTGCCAGCAGCCAAGAGGGCAGGGCTAACTATGGCTACACCTTC; CDR3aa: CASSQEGRANYGYTF
j_gene: TRBJ1-5; d_gene: TRBD1; v_gene: TRBV2; abundance: NA; CDR3nt: TGTGCCAGCAAATTGACAGGGATTAGCAATCAGCCCCAGCATTTT; CDR3aa: CASKLTGISNQPQHF
j_gene: TRBJ2-7; d_gene: NA; v_gene: TRBV6-5; abundance: NA; CDR3nt: TGTGCCAGCAGTTACGGGGACATCCGGGGGGACGAGCAGTACTTC; CDR3aa: CASSYGDIRGDEQYF
j_gene: TRBJ2-7; d_gene: TRBD2; v_gene: TRBV7-2; abundance: NA; CDR3nt: TGTGCCAGCAGCTTAGCAACTAGCGGGAGCTACGAGCAGTACTTC; CDR3aa: CASSLATSGSYEQYF
j_gene: TRBJ2-1; d_gene: NA; v_gene: TRBV5-4; abundance: NA; CDR3nt: TGTGCCAGCAGCTTGGCCGGCGGCCTCGGCCTATACAATGAGCAGTTCTTC; CDR3aa: CASSLAGGLGLYNEQFF
j_gene: TRBJ1-4; d_gene: NA; v_gene: TRBV5-1; abundance: NA; CDR3nt: TGCGCCAGCAGCTTGAACAGCGACGAAAAACTGTTTTTT; CDR3aa: CASSLNSDEKLFF
j_gene: TRBJ1-3; d_gene: TRBD1; v_gene: TRBV5-1; abundance: once; CDR3nt: TGCGCCAGCAGCTTGGAGGCGGGACAGTTCGGAAACACCATATATTTT; CDR3aa: CASSLEAGQFGNTIYF
j_gene: TRBJ2-5; d_gene: TRBD1; v_gene: TRBV24-1; abundance: NA; CDR3nt: TGTGCCACCAGTGAGTCAACAGGGGGCAGGTCAGAGACCCAGTACTTC; CDR3aa: CATSESTGGRSETQYF
j_gene: TRBJ1-1; d_gene: NA; v_gene: TRBV5-6; abundance: once; CDR3nt: TGTGCCAGCAGCTTAACAGGGTCCAATGAAGCTTTCTTT; CDR3aa: CASSLTGSNEAFF